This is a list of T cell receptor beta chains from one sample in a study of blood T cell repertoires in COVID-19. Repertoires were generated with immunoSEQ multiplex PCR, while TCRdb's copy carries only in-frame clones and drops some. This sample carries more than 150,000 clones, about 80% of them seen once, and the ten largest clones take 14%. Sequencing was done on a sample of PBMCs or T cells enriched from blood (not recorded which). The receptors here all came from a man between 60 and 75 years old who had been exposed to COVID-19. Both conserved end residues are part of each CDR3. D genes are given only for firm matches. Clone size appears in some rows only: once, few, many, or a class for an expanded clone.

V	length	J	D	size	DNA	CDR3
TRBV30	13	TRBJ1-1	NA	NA	TGTGCCTGGAGTGTATGGGGGGGGGTCGAAGCTTTCTTT	CAWSVWGGVEAFF
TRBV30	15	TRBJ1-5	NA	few	TGTGCCTGGAGTGCCATGCGGGGAGGCAATCAGCCCCAGCATTTT	CAWSAMRGGNQPQHF
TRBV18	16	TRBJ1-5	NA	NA	TGTGCCAGCTCTCTCGGACAGCCAGGGGGCAATCAGCCCCAGCATTTT	CASSLGQPGGNQPQHF
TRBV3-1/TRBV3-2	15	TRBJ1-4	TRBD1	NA	TGTGCCAGCAGGGCCTTTGGGACAGGAGATGAAAAACTGTTTTTT	CASRAFGTGDEKLFF
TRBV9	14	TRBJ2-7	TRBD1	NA	TGTGCCAGCAGCCCAACAGGGGGTAGGTACGAGCAGTACTTC	CASSPTGGRYEQYF
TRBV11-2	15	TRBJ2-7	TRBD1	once	TGTGCCAGCAGTAATATACGGGACAGACCTTACGAGCAGTACTTC	CASSNIRDRPYEQYF
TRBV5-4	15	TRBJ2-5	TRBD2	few	TGTGCCAGCAGCCCTAGCGGGAGTAGAGGAGAGACCCAGTACTTC	CASSPSGSRGETQYF
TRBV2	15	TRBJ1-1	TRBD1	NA	TGTGCCAGCAGTGAAGCGCGGACAGGGGGAGCTATGGCTTTCTTT	CASSEARTGGAMAFF
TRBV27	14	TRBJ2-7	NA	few	TGTGCCAGCAGTTTCGCACAGGAATACTACGAGCAGTACTTC	CASSFAQEYYEQYF
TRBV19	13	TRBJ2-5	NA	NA	TGTGCCAGTAGTAGGGGAGTACAAGAGACCCAGTACTTC	CASSRGVQETQYF
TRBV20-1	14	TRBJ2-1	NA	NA	TGCAGTGCCAGTGGGGCGGGTTCCTACAATGAGCAGTTCTTC	CSASGAGSYNEQFF
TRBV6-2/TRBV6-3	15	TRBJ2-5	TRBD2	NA	TGTGCCAGCAGTTACGGAGCTAGCGGGCAAGAGACCCAGTACTTC	CASSYGASGQETQYF
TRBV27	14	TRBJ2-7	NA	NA	TGTGCCAGCAGGGGGCGGACAGAATCCTACGAGCAGTACTTC	CASRGRTESYEQYF
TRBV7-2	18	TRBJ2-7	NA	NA	TGTGCCAGCAGCCGCGAGAGGAGAAAGGGTGCGGACTTCTACGAGCAGTACTTC	CASSRERRKGADFYEQYF
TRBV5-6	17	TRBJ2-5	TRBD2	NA	TGTGCCAGCACCGTACGACTGAGGACTAGCGGCCAAGAGACCCAGTACTTC	CASTVRLRTSGQETQYF
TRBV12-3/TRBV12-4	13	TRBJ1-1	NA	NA	TGTGCCAGCAGTGACACAGCGAACACTGAAGCTTTCTTT	CASSDTANTEAFF
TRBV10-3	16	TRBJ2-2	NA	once	TGTGCCATCAGCCGGGACAAGACACAGAACACCGGGGAGCTGTTTTTT	CAISRDKTQNTGELFF
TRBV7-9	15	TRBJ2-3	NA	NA	TGTGCCAGCAGTCGAGCGGAAACTAGCACAGATACGCAGTATTTT	CASSRAETSTDTQYF
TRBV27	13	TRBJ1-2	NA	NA	TGTGCCAGCAGTTTTGGGCCGAACTATGGCTACACCTTC	CASSFGPNYGYTF
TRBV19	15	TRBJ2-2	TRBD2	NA	TGTGCCAGTAGTCATAGCGGGATGCTCACCGGGGAGCTGTTTTTT	CASSHSGMLTGELFF
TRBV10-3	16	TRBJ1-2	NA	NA	TGTGCCATCAGTGATCGGGGGGCACCATCTAACTATGGCTACACCTTC	CAISDRGAPSNYGYTF
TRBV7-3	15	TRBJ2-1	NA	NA	TGTGCCAGCAGCTTAGGGGAGAACCGCTACAATGAGCAGTTCTTC	CASSLGENRYNEQFF
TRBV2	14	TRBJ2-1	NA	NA	TGTGCCAGCACTGTCCGCGGGACCTACAATGAGCAGTTCTTC	CASTVRGTYNEQFF
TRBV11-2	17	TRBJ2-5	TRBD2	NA	TGTGCCAGCAGCTTAGTCCCCGGACTAGCGGGAGTGGAGACCCAGTACTTC	CASSLVPGLAGVETQYF
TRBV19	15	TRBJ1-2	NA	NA	TGTGCCAGTAGGGAAGGGGCATCGGTGTTAGGTGGCTACACCTTC	CASREGASVLGGYTF
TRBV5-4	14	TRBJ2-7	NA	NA	TGTGCCAGCAGCTGGACCGGGACTCCGAACGAGCAGTACTTC	CASSWTGTPNEQYF
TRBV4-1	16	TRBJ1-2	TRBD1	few	TGCGCCAGCACTAAAGAGGGGACAGGGTCTAACTATGGCTACACCTTC	CASTKEGTGSNYGYTF
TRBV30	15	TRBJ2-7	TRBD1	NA	TGTGCCTGGAGCCACCCCGGGACAGGGGGCTACGAGCAGTACTTC	CAWSHPGTGGYEQYF
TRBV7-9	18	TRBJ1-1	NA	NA	TGTGCCAGCAGCCGACCCCGGGACTCCCCGGGGAAGGGGACTGAAGCTTTCTTT	CASSRPRDSPGKGTEAFF
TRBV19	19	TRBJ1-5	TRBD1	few	TGTGCCAGTAGTATTCGGTTCCCCCCGGGACAGGGGGAGCTTCAGCCCCAGCATTTT	CASSIRFPPGQGELQPQHF
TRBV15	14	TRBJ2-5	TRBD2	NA	TGTGCCACCAGCAGTGCGGGGGTGCGGGAGACCCAGTACTTC	CATSSAGVRETQYF
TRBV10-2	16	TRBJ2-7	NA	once	TGCGCCAGCAGTGAAGTTTTTAGGACGCACTCGGGGGAGCAGTACTTC	CASSEVFRTHSGEQYF
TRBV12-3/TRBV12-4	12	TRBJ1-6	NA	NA	TGTGCCAGCAGTTTACGGAATTCACCCCTCCACTTT	CASSLRNSPLHF
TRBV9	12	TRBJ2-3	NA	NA	TGTGCCAGCAGCGGCCGACTCCTCCCGCAGTATTTT	CASSGRLLPQYF
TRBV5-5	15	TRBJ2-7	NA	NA	TGTGCCAGCAGCAGAACAGGGAAATTTAGCAACGAGCAGTACTTC	CASSRTGKFSNEQYF
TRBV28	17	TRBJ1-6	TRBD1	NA	TGTGCCAGCAGCCTTGGAGGGATGACAGGGTATAATTCACCCCTCCACTTT	CASSLGGMTGYNSPLHF
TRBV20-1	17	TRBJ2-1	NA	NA	TGCAGTGCTAGTATCTTCTCTAATATGGCGGGGTACAATGAGCAGTTCTTC	CSASIFSNMAGYNEQFF
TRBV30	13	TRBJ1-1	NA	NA	TGTGCCTGGAGTGGTGGGTTTCGGGGTGAAGCTTTCTTT	CAWSGGFRGEAFF
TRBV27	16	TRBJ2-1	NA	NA	TGTGCCAGCAGTTTATCGACCGGAGGAAGATACAATGAGCAGTTCTTC	CASSLSTGGRYNEQFF
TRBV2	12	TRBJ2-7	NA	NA	TGTGCCAGCAGTGATAGAGCCTACGAGCAGTACTTC	CASSDRAYEQYF
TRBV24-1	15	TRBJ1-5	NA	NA	TGTGCCACCAGTGATCCGGGACTGAGCAATCAGCCCCAGCATTTT	CATSDPGLSNQPQHF
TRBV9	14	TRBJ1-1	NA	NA	TGTGCCAGCAGCAATAGACGGGGTGGCACTGAAGCTTTCTTT	CASSNRRGGTEAFF
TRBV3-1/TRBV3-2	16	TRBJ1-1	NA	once	TGTGCCAGCAGCCAAGCCTCACCCAGGGGTTGGACTGAAGCTTTCTTT	CASSQASPRGWTEAFF
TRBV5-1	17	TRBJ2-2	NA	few	TGCGCCAGCAGCTTAAATGTATTGGGAGGAGGAACCGGGGAGCTGTTTTTT	CASSLNVLGGGTGELFF
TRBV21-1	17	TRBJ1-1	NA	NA	TGTGCCAGCAGCAAAGTGCTCGGCCAGGGGGCCCACACTGAAGCTTTCTTT	CASSKVLGQGAHTEAFF
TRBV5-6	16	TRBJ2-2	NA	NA	TGTGCCAGCAGCGCCAGGGTTGTCTGGAACACCGGGGAGCTGTTTTTT	CASSARVVWNTGELFF
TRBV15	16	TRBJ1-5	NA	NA	TGTGCCACCAGCAGAGATTGGAAACTTACAGGTCAGCCCCAGCATTTT	CATSRDWKLTGQPQHF
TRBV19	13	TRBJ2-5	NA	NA	TGTGCCAGTAGTATAGCTAGCCCAGGGACCCAGTACTTC	CASSIASPGTQYF
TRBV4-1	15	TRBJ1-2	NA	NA	TGCGCCAGCAGCCATAGAACCGAGATTCTTTATGGCTACACCTTC	CASSHRTEILYGYTF
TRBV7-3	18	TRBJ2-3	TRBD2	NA	TGTGCCAGCAGCTCGGGACTAGCGGGAGTGCCACGCACAGATACGCAGTATTTT	CASSSGLAGVPRTDTQYF
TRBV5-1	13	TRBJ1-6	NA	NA	TGCGCCAGCAGCTTGTCGGGGAATTCACCCCTCCACTTT	CASSLSGNSPLHF
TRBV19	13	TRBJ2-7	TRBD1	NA	TGTGCCAGTAACCGTGACAGGGCGGGCGAGCAGTACTTC	CASNRDRAGEQYF
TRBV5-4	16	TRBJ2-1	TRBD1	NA	TGTGCCAGCAGCACGGACAGGGTTTGGTCCTACAATGAGCAGTTCTTC	CASSTDRVWSYNEQFF
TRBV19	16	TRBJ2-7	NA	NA	TGTGCCAGTAGTAGTGGAGCATTTCTAGCGCCCTACGAGCAGTACTTC	CASSSGAFLAPYEQYF
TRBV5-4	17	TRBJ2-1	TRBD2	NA	TGTGCCAGCAGCCCGCTAGCGGTTCCCAGCTCCTACAATGAGCAGTTCTTC	CASSPLAVPSSYNEQFF